The clone carrying this TCR gamma chain appeared a few times. One base away lies a much larger clone, so this may be a sequencing read error. This sample includes further DNA sequences coding for the same CDR3. This specimen comes from a study of gamma-delta chains in newborns, infants, children. Overall study: Microbial exposure reportedly drives polyclonal innate γδ T cell expansion after birth.

With CATT, TCRdb re-called clones from the reads. This sample has about 1,300 gamma-chain clones, with approximately 71% found just once. From germline, CDR1 is GITISATS and CDR2 ISYDGTV (reference sequence). The ends lost 4 bases at V and 5 bases at J; junction bases unmatched: 2. CDR3 length equals 15 residues. This rearrangement joins TRGV9 to TRGJP. The J gene was not available in TCRdb and was assigned here by matching the DNA to germline segments. The sequenced sample was blood. The receptor was derived from a child who was a newborn, infant or young child, either healthy, febrile or measles-vaccinated (not recorded which). This chain's CDR3 is CALWEEELGKKIKVF. CDR3 nucleotides: TGTGCCTTGTGGGAAGAAGAGTTGGGCAAAAAAATCAAGGTATTT.